Following are 15 T cell receptor beta chains from one sample sequenced in a study of molecular identifiers for immune sequencing clone quantification. TCRdb used MiXCR to reprocess the PCR reads, holding one entry per CDR3 protein. The data show more than 95,000 distinct CDR3 sequences, 20% to 30% seen once. The sequenced sample consisted of naive CD8+ T cells from blood, with Jurkat cell RNA spiked in. Subset specified: FACS-sorted CD8+CD4-CCR7+CD45RA+ naive T cells. The source is a human donor in good health. Some libraries in this study had Jurkat cell RNA spiked in.

The V gene is TRBV19, the J gene TRBJ2-7, with TRBD2 identical over 10 bases. CDR3 size: 14 residues. Germline lookup yields CDR1 LNHDA and CDR2 SQIVND (reference sequence). V was pared by 8 bases and J by 4 bases, with 8 bases of the junction left unmatched. The CDR3 sequence is CASDSGRPPYEQYF. The CDR3 nucleotides are TGTGCCAGTGATAGCGGGAGGCCCCCTTACGAGCAGTACTTC. Combining the CDR3 with reference TRBV19 and TRBJ2-7 gives the whole variable domain DGGITQSPKYLFRKEGQNVTLSCEQNLNHDAMYWYRQDPGQGLRLIYYSQIVNDFQKGDIAEGYSVSREKKESFPLTVTSAQKNPTAFYLCASDSGRPPYEQYFGPGTRLTVT.

This clonotype occurred many times. This chain connects TRBV6-2 or TRBV6-3 to TRBJ2-3; TRBD2 is a possible D gene (6 bases). Trimming took off 1 base at V and 2 bases at J, with 7 bases between the two ends. The CDR3 totals 14 residues. Germline V gene lookup returns CDR1 MNHEY and CDR2 SVGEGT. The CDR3: CASSYLRDTDTQYF. DNA of the CDR3: TGTGCCAGCAGTTACTTGCGGGACACAGATACGCAGTATTTT.

This clonotype has ten or more counts. The V call is TRBV7-9, the J call TRBJ1-1; 8 bases line up with TRBD1. The CDR3 has 15 amino acids. Trimming removed 1 base from V and 4 bases from J; junction bases left unmatched: 5. Germline CDR1 and CDR2: SEHNR and FQNEAQ (reference sequence). This CDR3 is CASSLGTGLSTEAFF. DNA for the CDR3: TGTGCCAGCAGCTTAGGGACAGGGTTATCCACTGAAGCTTTCTTT.

This clonotype was counted at least ten times. The rearrangement joins TRBV5-1 to TRBJ2-5; 9 bases fit TRBD1. J gave up 4 bases and V 0 bases, and 7 bases lay outside the gene matches. The CDR3 runs 16 residues. From germline, CDR1 is SGHRS and CDR2 YFSETQ. The CDR3 DNA reads as TGCGCCAGCAGCTTGGGTGGACAGGGGATCGGAGAGACCCAGTACTTC. Its translation: CASSLGGQGIGETQYF.

There are a few counts of this clonotype. The CDR3 loop is CSARDILAGGNEQFF. The CDR3 DNA sequence: TGCAGTGCTAGAGATATCCTAGCGGGAGGAAATGAGCAGTTCTTC. The J gene is TRBJ2-1, the V gene TRBV20-1; 11 nucleotides align to TRBD2. This CDR3 region has 15 residues. V dropped 0 bases and J dropped 7; count of bases not matched to a gene: 5. The germline V gene encodes CDR1 DFQATT and CDR2 SNEGSKA (reference sequence).

A few counts support this clonotype. V gene TRBV20-1 combines with J gene TRBJ2-7, with D possibly matching TRBD1 (6 bases). Germline lookup yields CDR1 DFQATT and CDR2 SNEGSKA (reference sequence). Between the trimmed V and J ends, which lost 3 bases and 7 bases, there was a span of 10 bases. The CDR3 extends over 11 amino acids. As DNA, the CDR3 is TGCAGTGCTAGGGCAGGGGTTGAGCAGTACTTC. Its protein product is CSARAGVEQYF.

This clonotype has only a few counts. This sequence joins TRBV9 and TRBJ2-1; D remains ambiguous. Germline loops: CDR1 SGDLS, CDR2 YYNGEE. Trimming pared 1 base from V and 8 bases from J, leaving 13 bases between. This CDR3 is built from 14 residues. In DNA form, the CDR3 reads TGTGCCAGCAGCGTATCGAATCTAGTCGATGAGCAGTTCTTC. Translation gives CASSVSNLVDEQFF.

Ten or more counts support this clonotype. V gene TRBV19 combines with J gene TRBJ2-1; tentative D call: TRBD2 (7 bases). The germline CDR1 and CDR2 sequences are LNHDA and SQIVND (reference sequence). The CDR3 extends over 15 amino acids. V gave up 10 bases and J gave up 2 bases, with 18 bases separating them. The CDR3 DNA is TGTGCCACCTCGAAGGGGGGGGTGACCTACAATGAGCAGTTCTTC. It translates to CATSKGGVTYNEQFF.

Worth noting for this clonotype: An end of the junction differs from the germline gene, which may be a read error. The CDR3 is CASSWCPTTEALF. CDR3 sequence (DNA): TGTGCCAGCAGCTGGTGTCCGACCACTGAAGCTCTCTTT. The genes are TRBV12-3 or TRBV12-4 and TRBJ1-1; D gene unclear. The CDR3 is 13 residues long.

Comments on this clonotype: A read error may be the cause here, since a much bigger clone is one base away. This chain's CDR3 is CASIISYEQYF. The CDR3 DNA reads as TGTGCCAGCATTATCTCCTACGAGCAGTACTTC. The chain is built from TRBV27 and TRBJ2-7; no firm D call. Germline V gene lookup returns CDR1 MNHEY and CDR2 SMNVEV (reference sequence). Trimming took off 7 bases at V and 0 bases at J, with 4 bases between the two ends. The CDR3 covers 11 residues.

This clonotype has ten or more counts. V is TRBV20-1 and J is TRBJ2-6, with 8 bases lining up with TRBD1. CDR1 DFQATT and CDR2 SNEGSKA come from the germline V gene (reference sequence). The CDR3 covers 16 residues. J lost 3 bases, V lost 2 bases, and 6 bases had no gene match. CDR3 region: CSARQDRVDGANVLTF. The DNA for the CDR3 is TGCAGTGCTAGACAGGACAGGGTCGATGGGGCCAACGTCCTGACTTTC.

As for this clonotype: A much bigger clone sits one base away, suggesting this may be a read error. This chain uses TRBV10-2 with TRBJ2-4; possible D gene TRBD2, 5 bases. The CDR3 sequence is 18 residues long. Germline lookup yields CDR1 WSHSY and CDR2 SAAADI. The CDR3 sequence: CASSESPLRARPKDIQYF. DNA of the CDR3: TGCGCCAGCAGTGAGTCTCCCTTGAGGGCCAGGCCCAAAGACATTCAGTACTTC.

This clonotype was observed at least ten times. This rearrangement joins TRBV11-2 to TRBJ2-7, with 12 nucleotides matching TRBD2. The CDR3 is made up of 15 amino acids. J was trimmed by 3 bases and V by 5 bases; bases with no gene match: 5. Germline CDR1 SGHAT, CDR2 FQNNGV. CDR3 protein: CASSPGLAGSYEQYF. In DNA form, the CDR3 reads TGTGCCAGCAGCCCAGGACTAGCGGGAAGCTACGAGCAGTACTTC.

This clonotype was detected only once. Being one base from a much bigger clone, this may be a read error. Because it lacks the conserved phenylalanine or tryptophan at the end, this CDR3 is likely a read error. This chain uses TRBV7-9 with TRBJ2-2; maybe TRBD2 (6 bases). The V end was cut by 1 base, the J end by 1 base, with 7 bases between. CDR1 SEHNR and CDR2 FQNEAQ come from the germline V gene (reference sequence). The CDR3 is 15 residues long. The CDR3 loop reads CASSLGGENTGELFS. In DNA form, the CDR3 reads TGTGCCAGCAGCTTAGGCGGGGAGAACACCGGGGAGCTGTTTTCT.

A note on this clonotype: This may be a read error: a much more frequent sequence differs by one nucleotide. The V gene is TRBV7-2, the J gene TRBJ2-7; D is possibly TRBD2 (5 bases). This CDR3 has 17 residues. Germline CDR1 reads SGHTA; CDR2 reads FQGNSA. The CDR3 coding sequence is TGTGCCAGCAGCCCAACCCCCGGGGAGAGCCAGCTCTACGAGCGGTACTTC. This encodes CASSPTPGESQLYERYF.